The 17 T cell receptor beta chains presented below share a single source sample, sequenced in a study of cytomegalovirus exposure and HLA in healthy donors. The PCR employed 60 Vbeta primers together with 13 Jbeta primers. The data were produced by immunoSEQ multiplex PCR, yet TCRdb's version contains in-frame clones alone and is incomplete. Of under 200,000 clones in the sample, roughly 13% are singletons; the top ten hold about 7.8%. The sequenced sample consisted of PBMCs. These receptors came from a man aged 50 to 59 in good health and CMV-seropositive.

The genes are TRBV7-8 and TRBJ1-5; tentatively, D is TRBD1 (5 bases). This CDR3 has 13 amino acids. Germline V lookup: CDR1 SGHVS, CDR2 FQNEAQ. Trimming left V 3 bases short and J 4 bases short, with 7 bases between. The CDR3 region has the DNA TGTGCCAGCAGCTTCCCAGGGAATCAGCCCCAGCATTTT. Protein product: CASSFPGNQPQHF.

The chain carries TRBV13 and TRBJ2-1; 10 bases agree with TRBD2. CDR1 and CDR2 from the germline V gene are PRHDT and FYEKMQ (reference sequence). V shed 5 bases and J 0 bases; nucleotides not matched to a gene: 7. This CDR3 region has 17 residues. CDR3 in DNA: TGTGCCAGCAGCCTCCGGACTAGCGGAAGCTCCTACAATGAGCAGTTCTTC. It codes for CASSLRTSGSSYNEQFF.

This clone was counted only a few times. This chain links TRBV29-1 with TRBJ1-1, with a tentative D call TRBD1 (6 bases). This CDR3 spans 13 amino acids. Germline V gene lookup returns CDR1 SQVTM and CDR2 ANQGSEA. V lost 7 bases to trimming and J lost 1 base, with 13 bases between them. The CDR3, as DNA: TGCAGCGCATACGGACAGAGGAACACTGAAGCTTTCTTT. The encoded protein is CSAYGQRNTEAFF.

The sample holds a few counts of this clone. The chain carries TRBV9 and TRBJ1-1; no definite D call. The CDR3 is 16 amino acids. Trimming cost V 3 bases and J 3 bases, with 18 bases left between them. CDR1 SGDLS and CDR2 YYNGEE come from the germline V gene. This CDR3 is CASSAHTTWEDTEAFF. The CDR3 DNA follows: TGTGCCAGCAGCGCGCATACGACATGGGAGGACACTGAAGCTTTCTTT. Combining the CDR3 with reference TRBV9 and TRBJ1-1 gives the whole variable domain DSGVTQTPKHLITATGQRVTLRCSPRSGDLSVYWYQQSLDQGLQFLIQYYNGEERAKGNILERFSAQQFPDLHSELNLSSLELGDSALYFCASSAHTTWEDTEAFFGQGTRLTVV.

This clone was observed a handful of times. The genes are TRBV2 and TRBJ2-3; D is possibly TRBD2 (5 bases). Germline CDR1 SNHLY, CDR2 FYNNEI. The CDR3 length is 14 residues. Deletions cut 11 bases from V and 2 bases from J, with 17 bases between. CDR3 in amino acids: CASRRSGPTDTQYF. For the CDR3, the DNA is TGTGCCTCTCGACGCAGCGGCCCCACAGATACGCAGTATTTT. Full variable domain (missing parts from reference TRBV2 and TRBJ2-3): EPEVTQTPSHQVTQMGQEVILRCVPISNHLYFYWYRQILGQKVEFLVSFYNNEISEKSEIFDDQFSVERPDGSNFTLKIRSTKLEDSAMYFCASRRSGPTDTQYFGPGTRLTVL.

This clone has more than one count but fewer than ten. The chain links TRBV30 to TRBJ2-1; 8 bases map to TRBD1. Per the germline V gene, CDR1 is GTSNPN and CDR2 is SVGIG (reference sequence). After removal of 2 bases from V and 3 bases from J, the junction contained 3 bases not matched to a gene. The CDR3 contains 14 residues. CDR3 loop: CAWSPDRGYNEQFF. CDR3 nucleotides: TGTGCCTGGAGTCCCGACAGGGGCTACAATGAGCAGTTCTTC. Using reference TRBV30 and TRBJ2-1 for the parts outside the CDR3, the full variable domain is SQTIHQWPATLVQPVGSPLSLECTVEGTSNPNLYWYRQAAGRGLQLLFYSVGIGQISSEVPQNLSASRPQDRQFILSSKKLLLSDSGFYLCAWSPDRGYNEQFFGPGTRLTVL.

In its sample, this clone was seen a few times. The chain carries TRBV6-5 and TRBJ2-7, with D possibly TRBD1 on 5 matching bases. Trimming cost V 7 bases and J 3 bases, with 16 bases left between them. This CDR3 is 14 amino acids long. Germline assignment: CDR1 MNHEY and CDR2 SVGAGI. The CDR3 DNA reads TGTGCCAGCAAAAATTCAGGACACCTCTACGAGCAGTACTTC. It encodes CASKNSGHLYEQYF.

The chain couples TRBV27 to TRBJ2-3; TRBD2 agrees at 8 bases. The trim removed 6 bases at V and 2 bases at J, leaving 10 bases unmatched. Germline CDR1 MNHEY, CDR2 SMNVEV (reference sequence). This CDR3 region has 16 residues. The CDR3 loop is CASSTPGTRPTDTQYF. As DNA, the CDR3 is TGTGCCAGCAGCACTCCCGGGACTAGACCCACAGATACGCAGTATTTT.

This clone occurred a few times. The chain has TRBV11-3 and TRBJ2-7; D perhaps matches TRBD2 (5 bases). CDR3 length equals 15 residues. The germline V gene has CDR1 SGHNT and CDR2 YENEEA. The V gene lost 5 bases and the J gene lost 6 bases, with 20 bases spanning the gap. DNA of the CDR3: TGTGCCAGCAGCATCCTGCGGGCCTCAACAACCGAGCAGTACTTC. Protein: CASSILRASTTEQYF.

The chain uses TRBV5-1 and TRBJ2-7; 8 nucleotides line up with TRBD1. This CDR3 has 15 amino acids. After removal of 4 bases from V and 2 bases from J, the junction contained 8 bases not matched to a gene. Germline lookup yields CDR1 SGHRS and CDR2 YFSETQ. CDR3: CASSPLGQATYEQYF. DNA of the CDR3: TGCGCCAGCAGCCCACTGGGACAGGCCACCTACGAGCAGTACTTC.

The chain carries TRBV11-2 and TRBJ2-5; D possibly corresponds to TRBD2 (5 bases). Trimming removed 1 base at V and 7 bases at J, with 16 bases between. The CDR3 sequence is 15 residues long. Germline V gene data show CDR1 as SGHAT and CDR2 as FQNNGV. The CDR3 DNA follows: TGTGCCAGCAGCTTAGTCCTCGGGGTTGCGGCGACCCAGTACTTC. Translated: CASSLVLGVAATQYF. The full variable domain, completed using reference TRBV11-2 and TRBJ2-5, is EAGVAQSPRYKIIEKRQSVAFWCNPISGHATLYWYQQILGQGPKLLIQFQNNGVVDDSQLPKDRFSAERLKGVDSTLKIQPAKLEDSAVYLCASSLVLGVAATQYFGPGTRLLVL.

This chain joins TRBV5-6 and TRBJ2-2; D is possibly TRBD1 (5 bases). Germline CDR1 is SGHDT and CDR2 is YYEEEE. Trimming removed 5 bases from V and 5 bases from J, with 16 bases in between. The CDR3 totals 15 residues. Written as DNA, the CDR3 is TGTGCCAGCAGAAAACCGAACCCAGGGACCGGGGAGCTGTTTTTT. This gives the protein CASRKPNPGTGELFF. The complete variable domain, with remaining parts taken from reference TRBV5-6 and TRBJ2-2, reads DAGVTQSPTHLIKTRGQQVTLRCSPKSGHDTVSWYQQALGQGPQFIFQYYEEEERQRGNFPDRFSGHQFPNYSSELNVNALLLGDSALYLCASRKPNPGTGELFFGEGSRLTVL.

This chain uses TRBV7-9 with TRBJ1-6; 9 bases map to TRBD1. The CDR3 has 17 amino acids. Germline V CDR1 and CDR2: SEHNR, FQNEAQ (reference sequence). V trimming: 0 bases; J trimming: 9 bases; junction bases outside the gene matches: 9. The DNA for the CDR3 is TGTGCCAGCAGCTTAGCAGGGACAGGGCTTGATAGTTCACCCCTCCACTTT. Translation gives CASSLAGTGLDSSPLHF.

The V and J genes are TRBV4-1 and TRBJ1-2; possibly TRBD1 for D (5 bases). V lost 4 bases, J lost 4 bases, and 10 bases lay in between. In germline, CDR1 is MGHRA, CDR2 YSYEKL. The CDR3 has 13 residues. CDR3 sequence reads: CASSRDRLYGYTF. CDR3 in DNA: TGCGCCAGCAGCCGAGACAGACTCTATGGCTACACCTTC.

A note on this clone: One junction end does not reproduce the germline sequence, and a read error may be involved. V is TRBV29-1 and J is TRBJ2-5; D is possibly TRBD2 (7 bases). The CDR3 covers 12 residues. Germline lookup yields CDR1 SQVTM and CDR2 ANQGSEA. The CDR3 DNA reads as TGCGGCGTTGAGGGGGAGGGAGAGACCCAGTACTTC. Encoded protein: CGVEGEGETQYF.

Only a few counts were recorded for this clone. V is TRBV5-1 and J is TRBJ2-3; D perhaps matches TRBD2 (7 bases). The germline V gene has CDR1 SGHRS and CDR2 YFSETQ. V was clipped by 3 bases and J by 0 bases, with 17 bases between them. The CDR3 has 17 residues. CDR3 sequence: CASSYLGGGSSTDTQYF. The DNA of the CDR3 is TGCGCCAGCAGCTACCTAGGGGGAGGGAGTAGCACAGATACGCAGTATTTT.

The rearrangement links TRBV4-3 to TRBJ1-6, with D hard to call. With 0 bases removed from V and 0 bases from J, the gap between germline ends came to 12 bases. Germline lookup yields CDR1 LGHNA and CDR2 YSLEER. The length of the CDR3 is 18 residues. In nucleotides, the CDR3 is TGCGCCAGCAGCCAAGATCTTGGCCCGGGCTCCTATAATTCACCCCTCCACTTT. This translates into CASSQDLGPGSYNSPLHF.